A selection of T cell receptor beta chains follows, all from one sample in a study of naive and memory T cell subsets. Each CDR3 protein gets one entry after TCRdb re-called the UMI-ligation and nested PCR reads with MiXCR. The sample lists some 87,000 distinct CDR3 sequences, 7% to 8% occurring once. The sequenced sample consisted of central memory CD4+ T cells from blood. All receptors come from a human donor in good health. CDR3s leave out the opening cysteine and the closing phenylalanine or tryptophan. A D gene is named only where the DNA matches it firmly. Rows may omit the clone size; those that give it use once, few, many or a size class.

TRBJ2-7,TRBD1,TRBV12-3/TRBV12-4,many,ASRRRDRVGEQY
TRBJ1-1,-,TRBV2,few,ASNLIRGNTEAF
TRBJ1-2,-,TRBV20-1,many,SARVGGLNYGYT
TRBJ2-5,TRBD2,TRBV18,many,ASRDGLAGGETQY
TRBJ2-2,TRBD1,TRBV7-2,-,ASSLGTGANTGELF
TRBJ2-6,TRBD1,TRBV24-1,few,ATSDRGISGANVLT
TRBJ2-1,TRBD2,TRBV20-1,-,SGVGLAGGEQF
TRBJ2-7,-,TRBV29-1,many,SVSGAGYEQY
TRBJ1-1,-,TRBV20-1,-,SAERRVAEAF
TRBJ1-1,-,TRBV29-1,few,SSATGTQKAF